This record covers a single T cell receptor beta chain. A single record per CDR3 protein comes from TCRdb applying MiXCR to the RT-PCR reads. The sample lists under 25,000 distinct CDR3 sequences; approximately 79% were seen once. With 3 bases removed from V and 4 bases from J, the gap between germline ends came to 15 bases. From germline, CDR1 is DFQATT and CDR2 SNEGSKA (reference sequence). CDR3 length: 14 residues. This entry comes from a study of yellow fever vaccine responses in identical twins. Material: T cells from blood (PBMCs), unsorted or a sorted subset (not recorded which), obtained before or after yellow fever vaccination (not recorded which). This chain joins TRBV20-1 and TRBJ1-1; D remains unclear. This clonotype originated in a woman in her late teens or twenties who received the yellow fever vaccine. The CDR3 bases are TGCAGTGCTAGTCAAGCCGGGGTCGGCACTGAAGCTTTCTTT. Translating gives CSASQAGVGTEAFF.